Sequencing of this T cell receptor (beta chain) was carried out in a study of Ad26.COV2.S vaccination and SARS-CoV-2 variants. The germline V gene encodes CDR1 ENHRY and CDR2 SYGVKD. CDR3 size: 13 residues. V lost 3 bases, J lost 8 bases, and 13 bases lay in between. Data came from immunoSEQ multiplex PCR; TCRdb stores just in-frame clones and leaves some out. The table shows about 350,000 clones, with around 90% occurring only once. Points from the study as a whole: Researchers cautioned that TCR breadth and depth analyses may have underestimated total T cell responses. Placebo recipients had lower spike-specific TCR breadth than vaccine recipients. Spike-specific responses of CD8+ and CD4+ T cells were reported to display substantial breadth after vaccination.

To note about this clone: Antigen specificity is unknown.

This TCR was recovered from a human donor who had recovered from COVID-19. The chain recombines TRBV10-3 with TRBJ1-1, with a weak D call TRBD1 (6 bases). The sample here was peripheral blood, taken after recovery from COVID-19. Here the CDR3 reads CAISEGGGREAFF. CDR3 nucleotides: TGTGCCATCAGTGAAGGGGGGGGCCGGGAAGCTTTCTTT.